The T cell receptor beta chain described here comes from a study of blood T cells in healthy people across ages. Sample-barcoded 5' priming and a J-beta primer mix drove a second PCR of roughly 7 to 11 cycles. TCRdb re-called the 5' RACE reads with MiXCR, one entry per CDR3 protein. Of approximately 810,000 distinct CDR3 sequences in the sample, under 40% were seen once. The CDR3 has 14 residues. Germline loops: CDR1 MNHEY, CDR2 SVGAGI. The sample holds a few counts of this clonotype. Antigen unknown. Study-level points and caveats: Nothing was known about donor CMV status, and this possibly confounded expanded clonotype changes. Diversity of TCR beta correlated strongly with naive T cell percentage.

The sample consisted of blood. The gene calls are TRBV6-5 and TRBJ2-1; D is uncertain. The J call may be mistaken, given a closer DNA end match to TRBJ2-7. The sequence came from a young man in good health. This CDR3 reads CASSYSGGYNEQYF. DNA for the CDR3: TGTGCCAGCAGTTACTCGGGCGGTTACAATGAGCAGTACTTC.